The present TCR beta chain was sequenced within a study of blood T cell repertoires in COVID-19. About the study: Nucleic acid was either cDNA or gDNA, and it came from T cells, B-cell-depleted T cells, or PBMCs.

Study members were between about 18 and 100 years old and lived in some 22 US regions. Source study methods: The assay estimated nucleated cells by amplifying reference gene primers. Repertoires were generated with immunoSEQ multiplex PCR, while TCRdb's copy carries only in-frame clones and drops some. That table gives V, J and clone size, and the DNA gave D and trimming. The data show hundreds of thousands of clones, with around 90% seen just once and around 2.6% held by the top ten. The CDR3 length is 14 residues. V was trimmed by 2 bases and J by 2 bases, leaving 11 bases between them. Germline V lookup: CDR1 SGHKS, CDR2 YYEKEE (reference sequence).

The gene calls are TRBV5-5 and TRBJ2-7; possibly TRBD2 for D (6 bases). The sample consisted of PBMCs or T cells enriched from blood (not recorded which). This receptor was taken from a woman younger than 45 with acute COVID-19. The CDR3 loop is CASSFSSGAYEQYF. CDR3 DNA: TGTGCCAGCAGCTTCTCGTCGGGGGCCTACGAGCAGTACTTC.